This is a list of T cell receptor beta chains from one sample in a study of tumor-infiltrating lymphocytes in primary liver carcinoma. MiXCR was run by TCRdb on the multiplex PCR reads, yielding one entry per CDR3 protein. The sample lists roughly 86,000 distinct CDR3 sequences; around 68% were seen once. The sequencing sample was made of tumor-adjacent normal liver tissue. These receptors came from a man between 35 and 55 years old with primary liver carcinoma and hepatitis B virus infection. Each CDR3 is given with its conserved first and last residue. A D gene is named only where the DNA matches it firmly. Where a row states a size, it is once, few, many or the class of an expanded clone; other rows omit it.

CDR3 length | D gene | J gene | clone size | V gene | CDR3 protein | CDR3 DNA
17 | NA | TRBJ1-5 | NA | TRBV6-2/TRBV6-3 | CASNPPAGLMGNQPQHF | TGTGCCAGCAATCCCCCGGCAGGCCTGATGGGCAATCAGCCCCAGCATTTT
16 | TRBD1 | TRBJ2-5 | many | TRBV5-4 | CASSLPGQGSQETQYF | TGTGCCAGCAGCCTACCGGGACAGGGGTCCCAAGAGACCCAGTACTTC
16 | TRBD2 | TRBJ2-1 | few | TRBV5-1 | CASSLVRGRALNEQFF | TGCGCCAGCAGCTTGGTGCGCGGGAGGGCGCTGAATGAGCAGTTCTTC
14 | TRBD2 | TRBJ2-5 | NA | TRBV11-2 | CPSSPTGGRETQYF | TGTCCCAGCAGCCCTACGGGGGGTAGGGAGACCCAGTACTTC
20 | NA | TRBJ2-7 | many | TRBV10-3 | CAISGGTLQAGGKQRIEQYF | TGTGCCATCAGTGGGGGTACCCTCCAAGCAGGGGGGAAGCAGCGAATTGAGCAGTACTTC
16 | TRBD2 | TRBJ2-1 | few | TRBV5-1 | CASSKATSGRYNEQFF | TGCGCCAGCAGCAAAGCCACTAGCGGGAGGTACAATGAACAGTTCTTC
13 | NA | TRBJ2-3 | many | TRBV7-9 | CASSNNRADTQYF | TGTGCCAGCAGCAATAACAGGGCAGATACGCAGTATTTT
15 | NA | TRBJ2-2 | NA | TRBV6-5 | CASNYSNSGAGELFF | TGTGCCAGTAATTACTCTAATTCCGGGGCCGGGGAGCTGTTTTTT
15 | NA | TRBJ2-1 | NA | TRBV11-2 | CASSVGGPSYNEQFF | TGTGCCAGCAGCGTCGGCGGGCCCTCCTACAATGAGCAGTTCTTC
15 | NA | TRBJ2-1 | NA | TRBV7-8 | CASSLVISSYNEQFF | TGTGCCAGCAGCTTAGTTATTAGCTCCTACAATGAGCAGTTCTTC
16 | TRBD2 | TRBJ2-1 | few | TRBV19 | CASSSRTSGSYNEQFF | TGTGCCAGTAGTTCCCGGACTAGCGGGAGTTACAATGAGCAGTTCTTC
14 | TRBD2 | TRBJ2-1 | NA | TRBV29-1 | CSVYVSSGMDEQFF | TGCAGCGTTTATGTGTCTAGCGGGATGGATGAGCAGTTCTTC
15 | TRBD2 | TRBJ2-1 | once | TRBV11-2 | CASSLVAGETYEQFF | TGTGCCAGCAGCTTAGTAGCGGGAGAAACCTATGAGCAGTTCTTC
14 | NA | TRBJ2-1 | NA | TRBV4-2 | CASNQESEGSEQFF | TGTGCCAGCAACCAAGAATCAGAGGGAAGTGAGCAGTTCTTC
15 | NA | TRBJ2-3 | many | TRBV6-6 | CASSYRRQQIDTQYF | TGTGCCAGCAGTTACAGACGCCAGCAGATCGATACGCAGTATTTT
18 | TRBD2 | TRBJ2-3 | NA | TRBV11-2 | CASSLTTSGSTGRDMQYF | TGTGCCAGCAGCTTAACTACTAGCGGGAGTACGGGGCGAGATATGCAGTATTTT
15 | NA | TRBJ2-3 | NA | TRBV11-2 | CASSFRDIRTDTQYF | TGTGCCAGCAGCTTTCGGGATATTCGCACAGATACGCAGTATTTT
16 | NA | TRBJ2-1 | NA | TRBV11-2 | CASSLGIGLAMGEQFF | TGTGCCAGTAGCTTGGGTATCGGGCTAGCCATGGGTGAGCAGTTCTTC
16 | NA | TRBJ2-7 | few | TRBV28 | CASSLGGALGTHEQYF | TGTGCCAGCAGTTTGGGCGGGGCTCTGGGCACCCACGAGCAGTACTTC
11 | TRBD1 | TRBJ2-7 | NA | TRBV6-1 | CVNGQGYEQYF | TGTGTCAACGGACAGGGCTATGAGCAGTACTTC
14 | NA | TRBJ2-7 | NA | TRBV11-1 | CTSSPDCGKYEQYF | TGTACCAGCAGCCCTGACTGCGGGAAGTACGAGCAGTACTTC
19 | NA | TRBJ2-5 | NA | TRBV11-1 | CTSSSPPEVGKDFQETQYF | TGTACCAGCAGCTCGCCCCCGGAGGTCGGGAAGGACTTCCAAGAGACCCAGTACTTC
14 | NA | TRBJ2-1 | NA | TRBV25-1 | CASSGRSSYNEQFF | TGTGCCAGCAGTGGGAGGAGTTCATACAATGAGCAGTTCTTC
14 | NA | TRBJ1-1 | many | TRBV5-5 | CASSFWQGGGEAFF | TGTGCCAGCAGCTTTTGGCAGGGAGGAGGTGAAGCTTTCTTT
15 | NA | TRBJ1-4 | many | TRBV4-1 | CASSQIFGRDEKLFF | TGCGCCAGCAGCCAGATCTTCGGGAGGGACGAAAAACTGTTTTTT
15 | NA | TRBJ1-2 | NA | TRBV19 | CASSAPTGTNYGYTF | TGTGCCAGTAGCGCCCCGACGGGGACTAACTATGGCTACACCTTC
14 | NA | TRBJ1-6 | NA | TRBV6-2/TRBV6-3 | CASSPTGFGSSLHF | TGTGCCAGTAGTCCAACAGGGTTTGGATCATCCCTCCACTTT
13 | NA | TRBJ2-1 | NA | TRBV28 | CASSFGTSNELFF | TGTGCCAGCAGTTTCGGCACCTCCAATGAGCTGTTCTTC
14 | TRBD2 | TRBJ2-5 | many | TRBV10-3 | CAISDSRGRAAQYF | TGTGCCATCAGCGATTCCCGCGGGAGGGCGGCCCAGTACTTC
16 | NA | TRBJ1-1 | few | TRBV11-2 | CASNFGTGGMNTEAFF | TGTGCCAGCAACTTCGGGACGGGGGGAATGAACACTGAAGCTTTCTTT
13 | NA | TRBJ1-1 | few | TRBV24-1 | CATSLAGNTEAFF | TGTGCCACCAGTTTGGCAGGGAACACTGAAGCTTTCTTT
11 | NA | TRBJ2-5 | NA | TRBV11-2 | CASGGQETQCF | TGTGCCAGCGGGGGACAAGAAACCCAGTGCTTC
12 | NA | TRBJ2-7 | NA | TRBV28 | CASRPTESEQYF | TGTGCCAGCAGGCCGACGGAATCCGAGCAGTACTTC
13 | NA | TRBJ2-5 | NA | TRBV29-1 | CIVEDSQRETQYF | TGCATCGTGGAGGACAGCCAGAGGGAGACCCAGTACTTC
14 | TRBD1 | TRBJ2-2 | many | TRBV14 | CASSLRTGEGELFF | TGTGCCAGCAGCCTCCGGACAGGGGAAGGGGAGCTGTTTTTT
14 | TRBD2 | TRBJ2-5 | many | TRBV5-4 | CASSFGLAEETQYF | TGTGCCAGCAGCTTTGGACTAGCGGAAGAGACCCAGTACTTC
16 | NA | TRBJ1-5 | NA | TRBV12-3/TRBV12-4 | CASNLGAGKGNQPQHF | TGTGCCAGCAATTTAGGTGCTGGGAAGGGTAATCAGCCCCAACATTTT
17 | NA | TRBJ2-3 | NA | TRBV6-6 | CVSSYPLGRVRTDTQYF | TGTGTCAGCAGTTACCCCCTCGGCAGGGTAAGGACAGATACGCAGTATTTT
14 | NA | TRBJ1-1 | few | TRBV11-2 | CASSLEYGATEAFF | TGTGCCAGCAGCTTAGAATACGGCGCCACTGAAGCTTTCTTT
15 | TRBD1 | TRBJ2-7 | once | TRBV6-1 | CACSEAPGQGYEQYF | TGTGCCTGTAGTGAAGCCCCGGGACAGGGCTACGAGCAGTACTTC
16 | TRBD2 | TRBJ2-3 | many | TRBV6-2/TRBV6-3 | CASSYGLAGNTDTQYF | TGTGCCAGCAGCTACGGACTAGCGGGAAACACAGATACGCAGTATTTT
14 | NA | TRBJ1-5 | many | TRBV12-3/TRBV12-4 | CASSPFRIDQPQHF | TGTGCCAGCAGCCCCTTCCGGATTGATCAGCCCCAGCATTTT
13 | NA | TRBJ2-7 | NA | TRBV6-1 | CASSHDESYEQYF | TGTGCCAGCAGTCATGATGAATCCTACGAGCAGTACTTC
13 | NA | TRBJ2-7 | NA | TRBV10-3 | CAISEGGSYEQYF | TGTGCCATCAGTGAAGGCGGGTCCTACGAGCAGTACTTC
12 | NA | TRBJ2-1 | NA | TRBV11-2 | CASCLGVREQLF | TGCGCCAGCTGCTTGGGGGTACGTGAGCAGTTATTC
12 | NA | TRBJ2-2 | NA | TRBV29-1 | CSIEDLGTELFF | TGCAGCATTGAAGATCTTGGGACGGAGCTTTTTTTT
12 | NA | TRBJ1-1 | NA | TRBV29-1 | CGAGTGNTEASF | TGCGGCGCCGGGACGGGGAACACTGAAGCTTCCTTT
16 | TRBD1 | TRBJ2-7 | many | TRBV13 | CASSPSRQGRSYEQYF | TGTGCCAGCAGCCCGTCCCGACAGGGGCGATCCTACGAGCAGTACTTC
12 | NA | TRBJ1-2 | many | TRBV13 | CASSLSWTGYTF | TGTGCCAGCAGCTTGAGTTGGACGGGCTACACCTTC
16 | NA | TRBJ2-1 | NA | TRBV11-2 | CASRLILERYYNEQFF | TGTGCCAGCCGCTTAATTCTAGAACGATACTACAATGAGCAGTTCTTC
19 | NA | TRBJ2-5 | NA | TRBV11-1 | CASSPPPDVRKDFEETQYF | TGTGCCAGCAGCCCACCCCCGGATGTCAGGAAGGACTTCGAAGAGACCCAGTACTTC